Presented here are 12 T cell receptor beta chains from one specimen sequenced in a study of blood T cells in healthy people across ages. A second PCR, run for about 6 to 11 cycles, used a sample-barcoded 5' primer plus a J-beta primer mix. Each CDR3 protein is one row after TCRdb ran MiXCR on the 5' RACE reads. The sample consists of 650,000 to 950,000 distinct CDR3 sequences, about 42% of them appearing once. The sequencing input was blood. These receptors were collected from a man aged 55 to 69 in good health.

This sequence joins TRBV6-6 and TRBJ1-2; maybe TRBD1 (5 bases). The CDR3 runs 13 residues. The ends were cut back, 5 bases at V and 4 bases at J, with 11 bases in the middle. The germline V gene encodes CDR1 MNHNY and CDR2 SVGAGI (reference sequence). The CDR3 spells CASSKRQTYGYTF. The CDR3 nucleotides read TGTGCCAGCAGTAAGCGACAGACCTATGGCTACACCTTC.

The chain has TRBV9 and TRBJ2-5; D gene ambiguous. This CDR3 is built from 15 residues. The V end lost 3 bases, the J end lost 2 bases, and 14 bases lay between the germline ends. Germline CDR1 and CDR2: SGDLS and YYNGEE. In nucleotides, the CDR3 is TGTGCCAGCAGCGCCCTATCCCGGAGTCAAGAGACCCAGTACTTC. Translating gives CASSALSRSQETQYF.

This chain links TRBV14 with TRBJ1-1, with 10 bases matching TRBD1. V was pared by 2 bases and J by 3 bases, with 3 bases of the junction left unmatched. Per germline, CDR1 SGHDN and CDR2 FVKESK. The CDR3 loop spans 15 amino acids. In DNA form, the CDR3 reads TGTGCCAGCAGCCAATGGACAGGGGGAGACACTGAAGCTTTCTTT. This sequence encodes CASSQWTGGDTEAFF.

As for this clonotype: One junction end does not reproduce the germline sequence, and a read error may be involved. The chain combines TRBV10-3 with TRBJ1-6; D is unclear. Germline lookup yields CDR1 ENHRY and CDR2 SYGVKD. This CDR3 is built from 18 residues. Here the CDR3 reads CAVSESAIPGGYNSPLHF. The CDR3 DNA reads as TGTGCCGTCAGTGAGTCGGCGATTCCGGGCGGATATAATTCACCCCTCCACTTT.

This clonotype was detected once. J is TRBJ2-7 and V is TRBV5-1, with 7 bases matching TRBD1. Looked up from germline, CDR1 is SGHRS and CDR2 is YFSETQ. This CDR3 spans 15 amino acids. Trimming cost V 3 bases and J 2 bases; bases outside gene matches: 8. This CDR3 reads CASSYGTDTTYEQYF. Here the CDR3 DNA reads TGCGCCAGCAGCTACGGGACAGATACTACCTACGAGCAGTACTTC.

This clonotype was seen a handful of times. The rearrangement links TRBV11-2 to TRBJ2-1, with D maybe TRBD2 (6 bases). The germline gives CDR1 SGHAT, CDR2 FQNNGV. The germline V and J ends were trimmed by 5 bases and 10 bases, with 18 bases remaining between them. There are 14 residues in the CDR3. CDR3 region: CASSPPTSFYEQFF. CDR3 coding DNA: TGTGCCAGCAGCCCCCCGACTAGTTTCTACGAGCAGTTCTTC. The variable domain in full, completed from reference TRBV11-2 and TRBJ2-1, reads EAGVAQSPRYKIIEKRQSVAFWCNPISGHATLYWYQQILGQGPKLLIQFQNNGVVDDSQLPKDRFSAERLKGVDSTLKIQPAKLEDSAVYLCASSPPTSFYEQFFGPGTRLTVL.

The genes are TRBV7-3 and TRBJ2-1, with TRBD2 as a possible D gene (7 bases). This CDR3 has 13 amino acids. Germline CDR1 and CDR2: SGHTA and FQGTGA. The germline V and J ends were trimmed by 1 base and 12 bases, with 13 bases remaining between them. CDR3 region: CASSLRSGGRQFF. Written as DNA, the CDR3 is TGTGCCAGCAGCTTAAGATCGGGGGGCCGGCAGTTCTTC.

Only a few counts were recorded for this clonotype. The chain is built from TRBV15 and TRBJ2-1; D perhaps matches TRBD2 (6 bases). This CDR3 region has 14 residues. CDR1 is LNHNV and CDR2 is YYDKDF in the germline V gene (reference sequence). The V and J ends lost 5 bases and 8 bases respectively, with 16 bases between them. The CDR3 sequence is CATSSQGGFHEQFF. Written as DNA, the CDR3 is TGTGCCACCAGCTCACAAGGAGGGTTCCATGAGCAGTTCTTC.

V is TRBV20-1 and J is TRBJ2-2; 8 positions agree with TRBD2. Germline V CDR1 and CDR2: DFQATT, SNEGSKA (reference sequence). CDR3 size: 14 residues. V lost 1 base to trimming and J lost 4 bases; unmatched junction nucleotides: 2. The CDR3 nucleotides are TGCAGTGCTAGAGGGAGCGGGGGCACCGGGGAGCTGTTTTTT. Protein product: CSARGSGGTGELFF.

The V call is TRBV5-1, the J call TRBJ2-3; 7 bases fit TRBD1. Germline CDR1 and CDR2: SGHRS and YFSETQ. V lost 3 bases and J lost 3; bases outside the gene matches: 4. The length of the CDR3 is 14 residues. The CDR3 DNA is TGCGCCAGCAGCTCCGGACAGGAGACAGATACGCAGTATTTT. Its translation is CASSSGQETDTQYF.

The V and J genes are TRBV7-9 and TRBJ1-2; 8 positions match TRBD1. The germline gives CDR1 SEHNR, CDR2 FQNEAQ (reference sequence). The CDR3 sequence is 13 residues long. J was trimmed by 8 bases and V by 5 bases; bases with no gene match: 7. CDR3 DNA: TGTGCCAGCAGCCTAGGACAGGGTCCCGGCTACACCTTC. Residues: CASSLGQGPGYTF.

This clonotype has just a few counts. V usage is TRBV7-9 and J usage is TRBJ2-5, with D possibly called TRBD1 or TRBD2 (5 bases each). This CDR3 comprises 11 residues. CDR1 and CDR2 (germline): SEHNR, FQNEAQ (reference sequence). V was pared by 7 bases and J by 11 bases, with 14 bases between. CDR3 protein: CASTYQGEQYF. The CDR3 coding sequence is TGTGCCAGCACCTATCAGGGAGAGCAGTACTTC.